This T cell receptor beta chain comes out of a study of OX40 agonist ivuxolimab in advanced cancers. Method: immunoSEQ multiplex PCR; TCRdb's copy keeps in-frame clones and lacks some. This sample has 50,000 to 70,000 clones, with around 90% found just once. Trimming at V came to 7 bases and at J to 0 bases, leaving 4 bases not matched to a gene. This CDR3 is built from 14 residues. The V gene's germline CDR1 is MGHDK and CDR2 SYGVNS. The source was CD4+ or CD8+ T cells sorted from blood, collected in a trial of the OX40 agonist ivuxolimab. This sequence was found in an adult with an advanced solid tumor such as melanoma, head and neck, liver or kidney cancer. V and J are TRBV25-1 and TRBJ2-3, with 7 bases matching TRBD1. The CDR3 region is CASTWGQSTDTQYF. CDR3 nucleotides: TGTGCCAGCACCTGGGGACAGAGCACAGATACGCAGTATTTT.